What follows are 10 T cell receptor beta chains derived from one specimen sequenced in a study of blood T cell repertoires in COVID-19. Sequenced by immunoSEQ multiplex PCR; TCRdb stores in-frame clones only, minus some. The sample includes a few hundred thousand clones, about 88% of them seen just once. The specimen sequenced was PBMCs or T cells enriched from blood (not recorded which). The origin of the receptors is a woman between 18 and 30 years old who had been exposed to COVID-19.

The rearrangement joins TRBV28 to TRBJ2-7; 8 nucleotides line up with TRBD2. The germline CDR1 and CDR2 sequences are MDHEN and SYDVKM. With 5 bases clipped from V and 0 bases from J, the junction kept 3 bases outside the gene matches. The CDR3 is 14 amino acids. The CDR3 loop is CASSTSGASYEQYF. The CDR3 DNA sequence: TGTGCCAGCAGTACTAGCGGAGCCTCCTACGAGCAGTACTTC.

This clone was counted a single time. The chain uses TRBV10-3 and TRBJ1-6; 7 bases are shared with TRBD1. The CDR3 extends over 15 amino acids. Germline V gene data show CDR1 as ENHRY and CDR2 as SYGVKD. With V trimmed by 1 base and J by 8 bases, 5 bases remained unmatched. The CDR3 loop is CAISELGRGDSPLHF. CDR3 DNA sequence: TGTGCCATCAGTGAGTTAGGCAGGGGGGATTCACCCCTCCACTTT.

The chain combines TRBV28 with TRBJ2-1; weak D call: TRBD1 (6 bases). The length of the CDR3 is 15 residues. Trimming left V 1 base short and J 8 bases short, with 15 bases between. Germline assignment: CDR1 MDHEN and CDR2 SYDVKM. As DNA, the CDR3 is TGTGCCAGCAGTTTATCACCAGGGGTCGAGGATGAGCAGTTCTTC. This codes for CASSLSPGVEDEQFF.

CDR3 coding DNA: TGCAGTGCTAGTCCCAGGGTGAGGAGCAATCAGCCCCAGCATTTT. Amino acids: CSASPRVRSNQPQHF. The rearrangement links TRBV20-1 to TRBJ1-5; D is possibly TRBD1 (5 bases). Looked up from germline, CDR1 is DFQATT and CDR2 is SNEGSKA (reference sequence). V lost 3 bases and J lost 1, with 13 bases in between. The CDR3 covers 15 residues.

The rearrangement joins TRBV5-6 to TRBJ2-7; 9 bases align to TRBD2. CDR1 is SGHDT, CDR2 YYEEEE, per germline. Unmatched junction bases numbered 1, after V lost 0 bases and J lost 3 bases. This CDR3 is built from 14 residues. CDR3: CASSLGLAVYEQYF. CDR3 bases: TGTGCCAGCAGCTTGGGACTAGCGGTCTACGAGCAGTACTTC.

This sequence joins TRBV15 and TRBJ1-5, with D tentatively TRBD1 (6 bases). The length of the CDR3 is 18 residues. In germline, CDR1 is LNHNV, CDR2 YYDKDF (reference sequence). V was shortened by 0 bases and J by 1 base, with 16 bases between the two germline ends. CDR3 nucleotides: TGTGCCACCAGCAGAGATCCCCTGAGGGGGGGGAGCAATCAGCCCCAGCATTTT. Amino acid sequence: CATSRDPLRGGSNQPQHF.

V gene TRBV6-2 or TRBV6-3 combines with J gene TRBJ1-2; D is perhaps TRBD1 (6 bases). This CDR3 spans 14 amino acids. Trimming pared 4 bases from V and 4 bases from J, leaving 13 bases between. Germline CDR1 and CDR2: MNHEY and SVGEGT. The CDR3 loop reads CASSLLDSVYGYTF. The DNA for the CDR3 is TGTGCCAGCAGTTTACTGGACAGCGTCTATGGCTACACCTTC.

The CDR3 nucleotides read TGTGCCAGCAGCATCTTTCGGGGTTGGGGCACAGATACGCAGTATTTT. It codes for CASSIFRGWGTDTQYF. The chain carries TRBV27 and TRBJ2-3, with D possibly TRBD2 on 5 matching bases. The CDR3 spans 16 residues. V shed 6 bases and J shed 1 base, with 17 bases lying between them. CDR1 MNHEY and CDR2 SMNVEV come from the germline V gene (reference sequence).

In this sample, this clone turned up a few times. The rearrangement joins TRBV30 to TRBJ1-1; TRBD1 matches at 8 bases. V trimming: 8 bases; J trimming: 4 bases; junction bases outside the gene matches: 3. Per germline, CDR1 GTSNPN and CDR2 SVGIG (reference sequence). The CDR3 sequence is 11 residues long. This CDR3 is CARQGSTEAFF. In DNA, the CDR3 is TGTGCCCGACAGGGGAGCACTGAAGCTTTCTTT.

The rearrangement uses TRBV27 and TRBJ2-7; TRBD1 matches 10 bases. CDR1 MNHEY and CDR2 SMNVEV come from the germline V gene (reference sequence). The V segment lost 6 bases and the J segment 5 bases; nucleotides outside the gene matches: 7. This CDR3 is 14 amino acids long. The CDR3 DNA sequence: TGTGCCAGCAGCCCGGGACAGGGGTTACACGAGCAGTACTTC. Translating gives CASSPGQGLHEQYF.